This is a list of T cell receptor beta chains from one sample in a study of Tregs in tolerant kidney transplant recipients. The repertoire was sequenced with immunoSEQ multiplex PCR; TCRdb's copy has only in-frame clones and lacks some. Of more than 70,000 clones listed, over 75% were seen once; the top ten hold 1.5% to 2%. The source material was CD4+ T cells from blood (PBMCs), sampled 24 months after the transplant. The receptors derive from a human patient who received a combined kidney and bone marrow transplant. These T cells may partly come from the graft donor. CDR3s include the opening cysteine and the closing phenylalanine or tryptophan. A D gene is named only where the DNA matches it firmly. The size entry is marked missing in some rows and otherwise reads once, few, many or a size class.

CASSPRKGSSGRVELFF | TGCGCCAGCAGCCCGAGAAAGGGCTCTAGCGGGAGGGTGGAGCTGTTTTTT | TRBD2 | NA | TRBJ2-2 | TRBV5-1
CASSLDRYEAFF | TGTGCCAGCAGCTTAGACAGGTATGAAGCTTTCTTT | NA | NA | TRBJ1-1 | TRBV7-2
CASSQDLASGRGLREQFF | TGTGCCAGCAGCCAAGATCTGGCTAGCGGGAGGGGACTTAGGGAGCAGTTCTTC | TRBD2 | once | TRBJ2-1 | TRBV4-2
CASSDPGLAYEQYF | TGTGCCAGCAGTGACCCCGGACTAGCCTACGAGCAGTACTTC | TRBD2 | few | TRBJ2-7 | TRBV2
CASSHPPRRASGRPYEQYF | TGTGCCAGCAGCCACCCCCCGAGGAGGGCTAGCGGGAGGCCCTACGAGCAGTACTTC | TRBD2 | NA | TRBJ2-7 | TRBV5-6
CASSVTKRTTQGTGELFF | TGCGCCAGCAGCGTGACTAAGCGGACCACCCAAGGGACCGGGGAGCTGTTTTTT | NA | NA | TRBJ2-2 | TRBV5-1
CASSSSRYTGELFF | TGTGCCAGCAGCTCCTCTAGGTACACCGGGGAGCTGTTTTTT | NA | NA | TRBJ2-2 | TRBV11-3
CASSLRTGIGYGYTF | TGTGCCAGCAGCCTCCGGACAGGGATTGGCTATGGCTACACCTTC | TRBD1 | NA | TRBJ1-2 | TRBV9
CASSPNGRGYSGVNQPQRF | TGTGCCAGCAGTCCGAATGGCCGTGGATATTCGGGAGTCAATCAGCCCCAGCGTTTT | NA | NA | TRBJ1-5 | TRBV28
CASSLRGGLPGANVLTF | TGTGCCAGCAGTTTGCGGGGGGGCCTTCCCGGGGCCAACGTCCTGACTTTC | TRBD2 | NA | TRBJ2-6 | TRBV28
CASSFGYEQYF | TGTGCCAGCAGTTTCGGTTACGAGCAGTACTTC | NA | NA | TRBJ2-7 | TRBV28
CASSRGGNTEAFF | TGCGCCAGCAGCCGCGGGGGGAACACTGAAGCTTTCTTT | NA | NA | TRBJ1-1 | TRBV5-1
CASSPTPSGGWLDTQYF | TGTGCCAGCTCACCAACCCCTAGCGGGGGCTGGCTTGATACGCAGTATTTT | TRBD2 | NA | TRBJ2-3 | TRBV18
CASGLERGEQYF | TGTGCTAGTGGTTTAGAACGCGGCGAGCAGTACTTC | NA | once | TRBJ2-7 | TRBV12-5
CASSSDRISGNTIYF | TGTGCCAGTAGTTCCGACAGGATCTCTGGAAACACCATATATTTT | NA | NA | TRBJ1-3 | TRBV19
CASSTSASSYNEQFF | TGTGCCAGCAGCACGTCGGCTAGCTCCTACAATGAGCAGTTCTTC | NA | NA | TRBJ2-1 | TRBV7-3
CASSQVPFSSGAKNIQYF | TGCGCCAGCAGCCAAGTCCCCTTCTCCTCAGGGGCCAAAAACATTCAGTACTTC | NA | once | TRBJ2-4 | TRBV4-3
CASSQVVIRGYGYTF | TGCGCCAGCAGCCAAGTCGTTATTAGGGGCTATGGCTACACCTTC | NA | NA | TRBJ1-2 | TRBV4-3
CASSQVLAGSILAKNIQYF | TGCGCCAGCAGCCAAGTGCTAGCGGGGAGTATCCTAGCCAAAAACATTCAGTACTTC | TRBD2 | NA | TRBJ2-4 | TRBV4-1
CASRARRGQETQYF | TGTGCCAGCAGGGCTAGGAGGGGACAAGAGACCCAGTACTTC | NA | once | TRBJ2-5 | TRBV27
CASRPGLAFREQYF | TGTGCCAGCAGACCGGGACTAGCGTTTAGGGAGCAGTACTTC | TRBD2 | few | TRBJ2-7 | TRBV2
CASSPASGSGTGELFF | TGTGCCAGCTCACCTGCTAGCGGGAGCGGCACCGGGGAGCTGTTTTTT | TRBD2 | NA | TRBJ2-2 | TRBV18
CASSPHSSYEQYF | TGTGCCAGCAGCCCCCATAGCTCCTACGAGCAGTACTTC | NA | NA | TRBJ2-7 | TRBV4-2
CASSQQTGSNTEAFF | TGCGCCAGCAGCCAGCAGACAGGGTCGAACACTGAAGCTTTCTTT | TRBD1 | NA | TRBJ1-1 | TRBV4-1
CATYRGADGEQYF | TGTGCCACCTACAGGGGCGCCGACGGGGAGCAGTACTTC | TRBD1 | NA | TRBJ2-7 | TRBV6-5
CASPGHDYYEQYF | TGCGCCAGCCCCGGACATGATTACTACGAGCAGTACTTC | NA | NA | TRBJ2-7 | TRBV10-1
CASSSQGGETQYF | TGTGCCAGCAGCTCGCAGGGTGGGGAGACCCAGTACTTC | NA | NA | TRBJ2-5 | TRBV7-2
CASSPGQGARGQPQHF | TGTGCCAGTAGTCCGGGACAGGGGGCCAGAGGGCAGCCCCAGCATTTT | TRBD1 | NA | TRBJ1-5 | TRBV19
CASSPMTGMNQPQHF | TGTGCCAGCAGTCCCATGACAGGGATGAATCAGCCCCAGCATTTT | TRBD1 | NA | TRBJ1-5 | TRBV27
CASSLGSGGQEYEKLFF | TGTGCCAGCAGCCTCGGTTCAGGGGGCCAGGAGTATGAAAAACTGTTTTTT | TRBD1 | NA | TRBJ1-4 | TRBV5-8
CASSPQGAETGEKLFF | TGTGCCAGCAGCCCCCAGGGGGCCGAGACAGGTGAAAAACTGTTTTTT | TRBD1 | NA | TRBJ1-4 | TRBV4-2
CASSLGGGSRREQYF | TGTGCCAGCAGCTTGGGCGGCGGGAGCCGACGCGAGCAGTACTTC | TRBD2 | NA | TRBJ2-7 | TRBV5-6
CASSQGLAGGPRNNEQFF | TGCGCCAGCAGCCAAGGACTAGCGGGGGGGCCGCGGAACAATGAGCAGTTCTTC | TRBD2 | NA | TRBJ2-1 | TRBV4-1
CASTRTGIETGELFF | TGTGCCAGCACTAGGACAGGTATCGAAACCGGGGAGCTGTTTTTT | TRBD1 | NA | TRBJ2-2 | TRBV27
CASGLAMTSGSTDAQYF | TGTGCTAGTGGTTTGGCAATGACTAGCGGGAGCACAGATGCGCAGTATTTT | TRBD2 | NA | TRBJ2-3 | TRBV12-5
CASSVRGGFEQFF | TGTGCCAGCAGCGTTAGGGGGGGTTTTGAGCAGTTCTTC | NA | NA | TRBJ2-1 | TRBV5-6
CASTQARGYGYTF | TGTGCCAGTACCCAAGCCCGAGGGTATGGCTACACCTTC | NA | NA | TRBJ1-2 | TRBV19
CASSSPRDLGVSGTEAFF | TGTGCCAGCAGCTCCCCGCGGGACCTCGGGGTGTCGGGCACTGAAGCTTTCTTT | NA | few | TRBJ1-1 | TRBV5-6
CASSGTQGGNQPQHF | TGTGCCAGTAGTGGAACACAGGGAGGCAATCAGCCCCAGCATTTT | NA | NA | TRBJ1-5 | TRBV19
CASSSQGSNEKLFF | TGCGCCAGCAGCTCACAGGGGAGTAATGAAAAACTGTTTTTT | TRBD1 | NA | TRBJ1-4 | TRBV5-1
CASSHPFTGELFF | TGCGCCAGCAGCCACCCATTTACCGGGGAGCTGTTTTTT | NA | NA | TRBJ2-2 | TRBV4-1
CAISEVKLEQYF | TGTGCCATCAGTGAAGTCAAGCTTGAGCAGTACTTC | NA | NA | TRBJ2-7 | TRBV10-3
CASRGAIEQFF | TGTGCCTCGCGGGGGGCGATTGAGCAGTTCTTC | TRBD2 | NA | TRBJ2-1 | TRBV27
CASSPRTGTYEQYF | TGTGCCAGCAGCCCCCGGACAGGGACCTACGAGCAGTACTTC | TRBD1 | NA | TRBJ2-7 | TRBV7-9
CASSLAVLRDLNNEQFF | TGTGCCAGCAGCTTAGCTGTGTTGCGGGATTTAAACAATGAGCAGTTCTTC | NA | once | TRBJ2-1 | TRBV7-6
CAWSGDRSSYEQYF | TGTGCCTGGAGTGGGGACAGAAGCTCCTACGAGCAGTACTTC | TRBD1 | NA | TRBJ2-7 | TRBV30